This T cell receptor beta chain stems from a study of T-cell reconstitution after alpha-beta-depleted transplantation in children. Researchers prepared the TCRbeta library using unique molecular identifiers, the study reports. TCRdb independently ran MiXCR on the PCR reads; one entry per CDR3 protein. In the table there are about 580,000 distinct CDR3 sequences, 23% of which are singletons. This clonotype showed up just a few times. The receptor comes from a boy under three years old who had a stem cell transplant for acute myeloid leukemia, so the T cells may come from the graft donor. This specimen was PBMCs, mostly from graft donor cells, taken 360 days after TCRalphabeta/CD19-depleted stem cell transplant.

CDR3: CASSQTKPTGDTNYGYTF. The CDR3 DNA reads as TGTGCCAGCAGCCAAACGAAACCGACAGGCGATACTAACTATGGCTACACCTTC. V gene TRBV4-2 combines with J gene TRBJ1-2, with D possibly being TRBD1 (6 bases). V was pared by 2 bases and J by 0 bases, with 19 bases between. Germline V gene data show CDR1 as LGHNA and CDR2 as YNFKEQ. The CDR3 sequence is 18 residues long.